The clone carrying this TCR beta chain was found a few times. TCRdb processed the 5' RACE reads anew with MiXCR; each CDR3 protein has one entry. Of 68,000 or so distinct CDR3 sequences in the sample, around 7% were seen once. These data are taken from a study of T cells after yellow fever vaccination. Sample: CD8+ T cells sorted from PBMCs, taken around 45 days after the first yellow fever vaccination. The receptor comes from a young man who received the YFV17D yellow fever vaccine.

In DNA, the CDR3 is TGCAGCGCCTCTAATTCCTCTGGAAACACCATATATTTT. Translating gives CSASNSSGNTIYF. The chain joins TRBV29-1 to TRBJ1-3; D is unclear. Germline CDR1 and CDR2: SQVTM and ANQGSEA. The length of the CDR3 is 13 residues. Trimming pared 7 bases from V and 0 bases from J, leaving 10 bases between.